This T cell receptor (beta chain) was sequenced during a study of blood T cells in healthy people across ages. The V gene end was trimmed by 3 bases and the J gene end by 5 bases; junction bases not matched to a gene: 4. The CDR3 spans 15 residues. Germline CDR1 and CDR2: SGHVS and FNYEAQ. Each donor gave 9.5 to 10 milliliters of peripheral blood. Each sample yielded at least 5 micrograms of PBMC total RNA. This clonotype was counted only a few times. Sample-barcoded 5' priming and a J-beta primer mix drove a second PCR of roughly 7 to 11 cycles. MiXCR, applied by TCRdb to the 5' RACE reads, yields one record per CDR3 protein. Of some 1.4 million distinct CDR3 sequences in the sample, approximately 40% were seen once.

Material: blood. The chain has TRBV7-6 and TRBJ1-6; 7 bases line up with TRBD1. The receptor was isolated from a young woman in good health. The CDR3 protein is CASSLGQIDNSPLHF. The CDR3 nucleotides read TGTGCCAGCAGCTTGGGACAGATAGATAATTCACCCCTCCACTTT.